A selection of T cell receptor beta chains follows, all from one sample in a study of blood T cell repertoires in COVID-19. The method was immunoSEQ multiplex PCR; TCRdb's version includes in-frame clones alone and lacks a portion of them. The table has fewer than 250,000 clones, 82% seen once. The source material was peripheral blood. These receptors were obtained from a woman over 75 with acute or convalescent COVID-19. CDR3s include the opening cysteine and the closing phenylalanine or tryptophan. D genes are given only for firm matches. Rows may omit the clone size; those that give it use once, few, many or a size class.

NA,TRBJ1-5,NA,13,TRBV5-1,TGCGCCAGCAGCCCTACAGTCAATCAGCCCCAGCATTTT,CASSPTVNQPQHF
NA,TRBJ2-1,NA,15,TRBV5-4,TGTGCCAGCAGCCTGGGGGAGAGCGACTACAATGAGCAGTTCTTC,CASSLGESDYNEQFF
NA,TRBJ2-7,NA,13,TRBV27,TGTGCCAGCAGCATCGGGTTCTTGAATCCGCGGTACTTC,CASSIGFLNPRYF
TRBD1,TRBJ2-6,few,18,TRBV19,TGTGCCAGTAGTACCACCGGGACAGAGAGCTCTGGGGCCAACGTCCTGACTTTC,CASSTTGTESSGANVLTF
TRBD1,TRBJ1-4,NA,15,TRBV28,TGTGCCAGCAATATTGACCAGGGGGTGGGGGAAAAACTGTTTTTT,CASNIDQGVGEKLFF
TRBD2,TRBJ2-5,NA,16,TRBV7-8,TGTGCCAGCAGCCCGACGACTAGCGGGAGAGGAAAGACCCAGTACTTC,CASSPTTSGRGKTQYF
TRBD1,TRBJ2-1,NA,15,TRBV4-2,TGTGCCAGCAGAATCGGACAGGGGGGGGGCAATGAGCAGTTCTTC,CASRIGQGGGNEQFF
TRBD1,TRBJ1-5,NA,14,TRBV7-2,TGTGCCAGCAGCTCGGACAGGGGGGATCAGCCCCAGCATTTT,CASSSDRGDQPQHF
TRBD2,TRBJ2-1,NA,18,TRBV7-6,TGTGCCAGCAGCTTATCCAGCGGGACGATTATAGGGTACAATGAGCAGTTCTTC,CASSLSSGTIIGYNEQFF
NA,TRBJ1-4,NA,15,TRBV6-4,TGTGCCAGCAACGCTAAGACAGTTGATCGGGAAAAACTGTTTTTT,CASNAKTVDREKLFF
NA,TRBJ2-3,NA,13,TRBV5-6,TGTGCCAGCTATGGACAACACACAGATACGCAGTATTTT,CASYGQHTDTQYF
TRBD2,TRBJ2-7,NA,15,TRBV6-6,TGTGCCAGCAGTTACCTCCGGACTAGCGGCCACGAGCAGTACTTC,CASSYLRTSGHEQYF
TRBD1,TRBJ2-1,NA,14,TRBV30,TGTGCCTGGAGCCGATTACAGGGGTACAATGAGCAGTTCTTC,CAWSRLQGYNEQFF
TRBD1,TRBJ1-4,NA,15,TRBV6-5,TGTGCCAGCAGCGGCTCGACAGGGGGGAATGAAAAACTGTTTTTT,CASSGSTGGNEKLFF
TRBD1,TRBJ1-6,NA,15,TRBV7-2,TGTGCCAGCAGCTTACAGGGGGCGGGCAATTCACCCCTCCACTTT,CASSLQGAGNSPLHF
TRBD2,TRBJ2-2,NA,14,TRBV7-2,TGTGCCAGCAGAGGGACTAGCGGCACCGGGGAGCTGTTTTTT,CASRGTSGTGELFF
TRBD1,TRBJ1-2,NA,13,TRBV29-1,TGCAGCGTTGCGGCGGGACAGGGGTCTGGCTACACCTTC,CSVAAGQGSGYTF
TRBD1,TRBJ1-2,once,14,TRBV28,TGTGCCAGCAGCTCCAGGACAGGACGGGATGGCTACACCTTC,CASSSRTGRDGYTF
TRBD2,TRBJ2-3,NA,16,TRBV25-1,TGTGCCAGCAAGCGTAGAGGCGGGAGGGCCACAGATACGCAGTATTTT,CASKRRGGRATDTQYF
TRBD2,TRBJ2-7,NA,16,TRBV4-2,TGTGCCAGCAGCCCAAGCGGGGCGGAATACGCCTACGAGCAGTACTTC,CASSPSGAEYAYEQYF
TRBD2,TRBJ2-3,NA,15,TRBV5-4,TGTGCCAGCAGCGGCGGGGGGACGGGCACAGATACGCAGTATTTT,CASSGGGTGTDTQYF
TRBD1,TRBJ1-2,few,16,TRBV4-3,TGCGCCAGCAGCCAAGATCGGGGACAGGGGGCGGTCGGCTACACCTTC,CASSQDRGQGAVGYTF
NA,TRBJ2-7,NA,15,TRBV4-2,TGTGCCAGCAGCCAAGTCCAGGGGGGCACGTACGAGCAGTACTTC,CASSQVQGGTYEQYF
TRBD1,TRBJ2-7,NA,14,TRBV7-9,TGTGCCAGCAGCTTCGAGGGACAGGGTTTCGAGCAGTACTTC,CASSFEGQGFEQYF
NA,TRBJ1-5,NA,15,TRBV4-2,TGTGCCAGCAGCCAAGAAGGGGTAAGCAATCAGCCCCAGCATTTT,CASSQEGVSNQPQHF
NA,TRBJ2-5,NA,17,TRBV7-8,TGTGCCAGCAGCCCCCATAAGTGGTCGGGGACACAGGAGACCCAGTACTTC,CASSPHKWSGTQETQYF
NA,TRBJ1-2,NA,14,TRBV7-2,TGTGCCAGCAGCTTAGAGAACTCTAACTATGGCTACACCTTC,CASSLENSNYGYTF
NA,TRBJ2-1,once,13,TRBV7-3,TGTGCCAGCAGCTTAGGACAGAACAATGAGCAGTTCTTC,CASSLGQNNEQFF
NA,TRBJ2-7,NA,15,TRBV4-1,TGCGCCAGCAGCCGAGATCCAGGGGGGAAGTACGAGCAGTACTTC,CASSRDPGGKYEQYF
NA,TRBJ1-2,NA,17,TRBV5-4,TGTGCCAGCAGCTTGCTGACGATAGGAAGCGGAGACTATGGCTACACCTTC,CASSLLTIGSGDYGYTF
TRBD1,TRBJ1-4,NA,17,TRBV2,TGTGCCAGCAACCCACGGGCAGGGGGTATGTCTAATGAAAAACTGTTTTTT,CASNPRAGGMSNEKLFF
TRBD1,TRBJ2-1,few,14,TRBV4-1,TGCGCCAGCAGCCACCAACAGGGGTTGGGCGAGCAGTTCTTC,CASSHQQGLGEQFF
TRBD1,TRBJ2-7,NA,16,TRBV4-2,TGTGCCAGCAGCCAAGAGACAGGGGTTAGGTCCTACGAGCAGTACTTC,CASSQETGVRSYEQYF
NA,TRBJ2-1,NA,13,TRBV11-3,TGTGCCAGCAGCTTAGGAGGGATCAATGAGCAGTTCTTC,CASSLGGINEQFF
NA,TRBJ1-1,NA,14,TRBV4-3,TGCGCCAGCAGCCAAGAACCCAGGTCCCCTGAAGCTTTCTTT,CASSQEPRSPEAFF
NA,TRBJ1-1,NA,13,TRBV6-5,TGTGCCAGCAGTTACCAGGGAAACACTGAAGCTTTCTTT,CASSYQGNTEAFF
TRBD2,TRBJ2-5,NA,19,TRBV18,TGTGCCAGCTCCCTGGGACTAGCGGGTCTTTACGTGGGGCAAGAGACCCAGTACTTC,CASSLGLAGLYVGQETQYF
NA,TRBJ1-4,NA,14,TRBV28,TGTGCCAGCAGTTTCGGGGGGAACTATGAAAAACTGTTTTTT,CASSFGGNYEKLFF
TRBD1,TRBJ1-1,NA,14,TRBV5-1,TGCGCCAGCAGTATACTCGTCGAAGGGGGCGAAGCTTTCTTT,CASSILVEGGEAFF
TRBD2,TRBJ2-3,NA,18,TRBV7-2,TGTGCCAGCAGCCCGCAAGCGACTAGCGGGAGGTCGGCAGATACGCAGTATTTT,CASSPQATSGRSADTQYF
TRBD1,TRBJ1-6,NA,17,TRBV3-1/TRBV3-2,TGTGCCAGCAGCCAAGATTCAACAGGGGGCGGAAGTTCACCCCTCCACTTT,CASSQDSTGGGSSPLHF